This T cell receptor (beta chain) was captured by sequencing in a study of shared clonotypes between healthy human individuals. CDR3 length: 13 residues. V was shortened by 6 bases and J by 1 base, with 7 bases between the two germline ends. Germline CDR1 and CDR2: MDHEN and SYDVKM. Study results and limitations: Relative to their counterparts shared across all four donors, non-shared clonotypes exhibited diminished generation probabilities. Naive subsets generally had larger estimated richness than memory subsets.

Repertoires were generated with immunoSEQ multiplex PCR, while TCRdb's copy carries only in-frame clones and drops some. Seen here are under 750,000 clones, approximately 77% observed once, and the top ten hold about 1.7%. Recent acute infections and vaccinations were absent in the healthy HIV-negative adult donors. CD4+ cells yielded CD45RA+ naive and CD45RA-negative memory subsets. To note about this clone: Its cognate antigen is unknown.

The chain is built from TRBV28 and TRBJ1-5; D not resolved. Input material: memory CD4+ T cells sorted from blood. This sample's subset: CD45RA-negative fraction. This TCR derives from a woman in her 30s in good health. The CDR3 sequence: CASRERSNQPQHF. The CDR3, as DNA: TGTGCCAGCAGGGAGAGAAGCAATCAGCCCCAGCATTTT.